The 26 T cell receptor beta chains below come from one sample, sequenced in a study of beta chain features in type 1 diabetes. Study-wide points: Across all four CD4+ subsets, people with type 1 diabetes showed modestly shorter TCRB CDR3s.

TCRB transcripts that were expressed got sequenced, as all of the isolated RNA had been reverse transcribed. Using immunoSEQ multiplex PCR, the repertoire was profiled, and TCRdb retains in-frame clones only, with some absent. The sample lists 200,000 to 300,000 clones; about 14% were seen once. Their antigen targets remain unknown. Sequencing used naive CD4+ T cells from blood. These receptors were taken from a man aged 25 to 40 with type 1 diabetes.

This clone was found a few times. The CDR3 region has the DNA TGCGCCAGCAGCTTGGGACAGGGAGCTAACTATGGCTACACCTTC. Encoded protein: CASSLGQGANYGYTF. The chain couples TRBV5-1 to TRBJ1-2, with 7 bases aligning to TRBD1. The CDR3 sequence is 15 residues long. The V segment lost 0 bases and the J segment 0 bases; nucleotides outside the gene matches: 2. Germline CDR1 and CDR2: SGHRS and YFSETQ.

Comment on this clone: Germline is not matched at one junction end, which may reflect a read error. The V call is TRBV6-5, the J call TRBJ2-7; D perhaps matches TRBD1 (5 bases). Germline-derived CDR1 and CDR2 are MNHEY and SVGAGI. The CDR3 is 14 residues long. The CDR3 DNA is TGTGCCAGCAGTCAGACAGCCGGCGCCTACGAGCAATACTTC. Protein: CASSQTAGAYEQYF.

This clone occurred a few times. The rearrangement uses TRBV7-9 and TRBJ1-5; TRBD1 might be the D (6 bases). This CDR3 comprises 16 residues. Per germline, CDR1 SEHNR and CDR2 FQNEAQ (reference sequence). Trimming cost V 11 bases and J 2 bases, with 22 bases left between them. DNA of the CDR3: TGTGCCGTCCCGGGCTCAACAGGGAATGGCAATCAGCCCCAGCATTTT. Translating it yields CAVPGSTGNGNQPQHF.

The genes are TRBV5-1 and TRBJ2-4, with 7 bases fitting TRBD2. Germline V gene sequence: CDR1 SGHRS, CDR2 YFSETQ. The V segment lost 5 bases and the J segment 7 bases; nucleotides outside the gene matches: 9. The length of the CDR3 is 14 residues. In DNA, the CDR3 is TGCGCCAGCAGTGGGGGGAGGGAGAGGAACATTCAGTACTTC. Protein: CASSGGRERNIQYF. The full variable domain, completed using reference TRBV5-1 and TRBJ2-4, is KAGVTQTPRYLIKTRGQQVTLSCSPISGHRSVSWYQQTPGQGLQFLFEYFSETQRNKGNFPGRFSGRQFSNSRSEMNVSTLELGDSALYLCASSGGRERNIQYFGAGTRLSVL.

This clone was picked up a small number of times. The chain uses TRBV4-1 and TRBJ2-1; 10 bases map to TRBD2. Trimming at V came to 4 bases and at J to 13 bases, leaving 7 bases not matched to a gene. Per the germline V gene, CDR1 is MGHRA and CDR2 is YSYEKL. The CDR3 is 13 amino acids. The CDR3 reads CASSLPGLATQFF. CDR3 in DNA: TGCGCCAGCAGCCTCCCGGGACTAGCGACCCAGTTCTTC.

This clone was seen a handful of times. This chain links TRBV5-1 with TRBJ2-5; 8 bases match TRBD1. Looked up from germline, CDR1 is SGHRS and CDR2 is YFSETQ. The junction had 13 bases not matched to a gene; V was cut back by 5 bases and J by 4 bases. The CDR3 consists of 16 residues. CDR3 sequence (DNA): TGCGCCAGCAGGGCCCCGACAGGGGAAGTTGGAGAGACCCAGTACTTC. Protein sequence: CASRAPTGEVGETQYF.

Of note for this clone: The same CDR3 can be traced to other DNA sequences in this sample. The chain links TRBV5-1 to TRBJ2-3; D gene uncertain. CDR3 length: 14 residues. Germline CDR1 SGHRS, CDR2 YFSETQ. V was shortened by 0 bases and J by 0 bases, with 5 bases between the two germline ends. The chain's CDR3 is CASSLGQSTDTQYF. DNA for the CDR3: TGCGCCAGCAGCTTGGGCCAGAGCACAGATACGCAGTATTTT. Full variable domain (remainder filled in from reference TRBV5-1 and TRBJ2-3): KAGVTQTPRYLIKTRGQQVTLSCSPISGHRSVSWYQQTPGQGLQFLFEYFSETQRNKGNFPGRFSGRQFSNSRSEMNVSTLELGDSALYLCASSLGQSTDTQYFGPGTRLTVL.

The chain links TRBV9 to TRBJ2-7; 10 bases line up with TRBD2. Germline V gene lookup returns CDR1 SGDLS and CDR2 YYNGEE. The CDR3 loop spans 18 amino acids. Unmatched junction bases numbered 12, after V lost 0 bases and J lost 3 bases. This CDR3 is CASSVGPAGGPPGYEQYF. The CDR3 coding sequence is TGTGCCAGCAGCGTAGGGCCAGCGGGAGGGCCCCCTGGCTACGAGCAGTACTTC. Filled out from reference TRBV9 and TRBJ2-7, the complete variable domain reads DSGVTQTPKHLITATGQRVTLRCSPRSGDLSVYWYQQSLDQGLQFLIQYYNGEERAKGNILERFSAQQFPDLHSELNLSSLELGDSALYFCASSVGPAGGPPGYEQYFGPGTRLTVT.

This clone has more than one count but fewer than ten. V usage is TRBV21-1 and J usage is TRBJ1-5; TRBD1 is the table's D call and was not checked against the DNA. TRBV21-1 represents a pseudogene. The CDR3 totals 15 residues. The CDR3 is CASRLRGRGNQPQHF. CDR3 in DNA: TGTGCCAGCAGATTAAGGGGTAGGGGCAATCAGCCCCAGCATTTT.

The chain combines TRBV29-1 with TRBJ2-3, with a tentative D call TRBD1 (6 bases). The germline V gene encodes CDR1 SQVTM and CDR2 ANQGSEA. V shed 3 bases and J shed 2 bases, with 18 bases lying between them. The length of the CDR3 is 16 residues. CDR3 residues: CSVDSGQLSNTDTQYF. CDR3 bases: TGCAGCGTTGATTCAGGACAGCTCTCCAACACAGATACGCAGTATTTT.

The rearrangement uses TRBV30 and TRBJ2-3; D is unresolved. The CDR3 contains 12 residues. V dropped 5 bases and J dropped 4 bases, with 10 bases sitting between them. Germline V gives CDR1 GTSNPN, CDR2 SVGIG (reference sequence). The CDR3 sequence is CAWRPPADTQYF. In DNA form, the CDR3 reads TGTGCCTGGCGTCCCCCCGCAGATACGCAGTATTTT. Variable domain in full (rest from reference TRBV30 and TRBJ2-3): SQTIHQWPATLVQPVGSPLSLECTVEGTSNPNLYWYRQAAGRGLQLLFYSVGIGQISSEVPQNLSASRPQDRQFILSSKKLLLSDSGFYLCAWRPPADTQYFGPGTRLTVL.

This rearrangement joins TRBV5-5 to TRBJ2-1, with D perhaps matching TRBD1 (5 bases). CDR3 length: 15 residues. Trimming cost V 1 base and J 5 bases, with 13 bases left between them. Germline CDR1 and CDR2: SGHKS and YYEKEE (reference sequence). This CDR3 reads CASSLRAGNNNEQFF. CDR3 nucleotide sequence: TGTGCCAGCAGCTTGAGGGCAGGGAATAACAATGAGCAGTTCTTC.

This clone was found a few times. This chain connects TRBV6-1 to TRBJ1-1; no definite D call. The CDR3 is 15 amino acids. Germline CDR1 MNHNS, CDR2 SASEGT. V lost 8 bases, J lost 3 bases, and 19 bases lay in between. The CDR3 reads CASETQRRRDTEAFF. The CDR3 nucleotides are TGTGCCAGCGAGACGCAGCGGAGGCGGGACACTGAAGCTTTCTTT.

The J gene is TRBJ1-6, the V gene TRBV18; no reliable D call. V was shortened by 3 bases and J by 9 bases, with 9 bases between the two germline ends. This CDR3 contains 13 residues. In germline, CDR1 is KGHSH, CDR2 LQKENI. The CDR3 sequence: CASSPSRGSPLHF. The DNA for the CDR3 is TGTGCCAGCTCACCCAGTCGGGGTTCACCCCTCCACTTT.

This clone was counted a few times. The rearrangement uses TRBV7-9 and TRBJ1-1, with no clear D. The CDR3 consists of 13 residues. Germline CDR1 reads SEHNR; CDR2 reads FQNEAQ (reference sequence). V shed 2 bases and J shed 6 bases, with 10 bases lying between them. CDR3 DNA sequence: TGTGCCAGCAGCTTAACTGAGCTTTCTGAAGCTTTCTTT. Amino acids: CASSLTELSEAFF.

This clone appeared a few times. This chain links TRBV6-5 with TRBJ1-2, with D perhaps matching TRBD1 (5 bases). Between the trimmed V and J ends, which lost 0 bases and 3 bases, there was a span of 8 bases. Germline V gene lookup returns CDR1 MNHEY and CDR2 SVGAGI. The CDR3 is 14 amino acids. The CDR3 DNA sequence: TGTGCCAGCAGTTACTCCAGGGAGGACTATGGCTACACCTTC. Its translation: CASSYSREDYGYTF.

The table lists this clone with a few counts. This chain joins TRBV2 and TRBJ1-5; D gene ambiguous. Trimming shortened V by 4 bases and J by 4 bases, and 14 bases separated the two germline ends. The CDR3 is 15 amino acids. From germline, CDR1 is SNHLY and CDR2 FYNNEI. CDR3 DNA sequence: TGTGCCAGCAGTGTACTCGTGGAGGGAAATCAGCCCCAGCATTTT. Its protein product is CASSVLVEGNQPQHF.

The gene calls are TRBV7-9 and TRBJ1-2; 10 bases match TRBD1. Germline values: CDR1 SEHNR, CDR2 FQNEAQ (reference sequence). V shed 5 bases, J shed 7 bases, and the junction held 4 bases outside the gene matches. This CDR3 has 13 residues. The CDR3 nucleotides are TGTGCCAGCAGCGCGACAGGGGGCAGTGGCTACACCTTC. Protein product: CASSATGGSGYTF. The full variable domain, with the rest looked up from reference TRBV7-9 and TRBJ1-2, is DTGVSQNPRHKITKRGQNVTFRCDPISEHNRLYWYRQTLGQGPEFLTYFQNEAQLEKSRLLSDRFSAERPKGSFSTLEIQRTEQGDSAMYLCASSATGGSGYTFGSGTRLTVV.

In this sample, this clone turned up a few times. This chain links TRBV30 with TRBJ1-1; D gene uncertain. Germline V gene lookup returns CDR1 GTSNPN and CDR2 SVGIG (reference sequence). V was trimmed by 5 bases and J by 2 bases, leaving 6 bases between them. This CDR3 comprises 11 residues. This CDR3 reads CAWQFNTEAFF. As DNA, the CDR3 is TGTGCCTGGCAATTCAACACTGAAGCTTTCTTT. The full variable domain, rest sourced from reference TRBV30 and TRBJ1-1, is SQTIHQWPATLVQPVGSPLSLECTVEGTSNPNLYWYRQAAGRGLQLLFYSVGIGQISSEVPQNLSASRPQDRQFILSSKKLLLSDSGFYLCAWQFNTEAFFGQGTRLTVV.

V and J are TRBV5-4 and TRBJ1-2, with 8 bases lining up with TRBD1. This CDR3 spans 15 amino acids. The germline V gene encodes CDR1 SGHNT and CDR2 YYREEE (reference sequence). V shed 6 bases, J shed 0 bases, and the junction held 7 bases outside the gene matches. The CDR3 nucleotides are TGTGCCAGCACCGACAGGGGACAAACTAACTATGGCTACACCTTC. Translating gives CASTDRGQTNYGYTF.

The chain carries TRBV5-4 and TRBJ2-1, with 8 bases lining up with TRBD1. CDR3 length: 13 amino acids. V dropped 1 base and J dropped 9; count of bases not matched to a gene: 3. CDR1 is SGHNT, CDR2 YYREEE, per germline (reference sequence). The CDR3, as DNA: TGTGCCAGCAGCTTGCAGGGGGCAGTTGAGCAGTTCTTC. The encoded protein is CASSLQGAVEQFF. The full variable domain, rest sourced from reference TRBV5-4 and TRBJ2-1, is ETGVTQSPTHLIKTRGQQVTLRCSSQSGHNTVSWYQQALGQGPQFIFQYYREEENGRGNFPPRFSGLQFPNYSSELNVNALELDDSALYLCASSLQGAVEQFFGPGTRLTVL.

This sequence joins TRBV27 and TRBJ2-5, with 12 bases identical to TRBD2. CDR1 is MNHEY and CDR2 is SMNVEV in the germline V gene (reference sequence). V dropped 3 bases and J dropped 2; count of bases not matched to a gene: 1. The length of the CDR3 is 15 residues. DNA for the CDR3: TGTGCCAGCAGTTTTCTAGCGGGGGGGCAAGAGACCCAGTACTTC. Its protein product is CASSFLAGGQETQYF.

For this clone: Different DNA sequences within this sample yield the same CDR3. The chain links TRBV29-1 to TRBJ1-2; D not resolved. V shed 3 bases and J shed 1 base, with 3 bases lying between them. The germline gives CDR1 SQVTM, CDR2 ANQGSEA. This CDR3 comprises 11 residues. The CDR3 region is CSVDGNYGYTF. The CDR3 nucleotides are TGCAGCGTTGACGGTAACTATGGCTACACCTTC. Drawing the rest from reference TRBV29-1 and TRBJ1-2, the complete variable domain is SAVISQKPSRDICQRGTSLTIQCQVDSQVTMMFWYRQQPGQSLTLIATANQGSEATYESGFVIDKFPISRPNLTFSTLTVSNMSPEDSSIYLCSVDGNYGYTFGSGTRLTVV.

Only a few counts were recorded for this clone. The V and J genes are TRBV5-1 and TRBJ2-2, with 9 bases fitting TRBD1. CDR3 length equals 15 residues. V trimming: 4 bases; J trimming: 9 bases; junction bases outside the gene matches: 10. CDR1 is SGHRS and CDR2 is YFSETQ in the germline V gene. The CDR3 region is CASSLPGQGSRELFF. Here the CDR3 DNA reads TGCGCCAGCAGCCTCCCGGGACAGGGTAGCCGGGAGCTGTTTTTT.

For the CDR3, the DNA is TGTGCCAGCAGCTCGGGACAGCTAATGAACACTGAAGCTTTCTTT. Translating gives CASSSGQLMNTEAFF. This chain uses TRBV6-6 with TRBJ1-1, with TRBD1 identical over 7 bases. Germline loops: CDR1 MNHNY, CDR2 SVGAGI (reference sequence). The J segment lost 0 bases and the V segment lost 6 bases, leaving 7 bases of the junction unmatched. The CDR3 has 15 amino acids.

CDR3 protein: CSARESETQYF. In DNA form, the CDR3 reads TGCAGTGCTAGAGAGAGCGAGACCCAGTACTTC. The chain recombines TRBV20-1 with TRBJ2-5; no clear D. The CDR3 length is 11 residues. In germline, CDR1 is DFQATT, CDR2 SNEGSKA (reference sequence). V gave up 0 bases and J gave up 5 bases, with 4 bases separating them.